Listed here are 32 T cell receptor beta chains from one sample, sequenced in a study of cytomegalovirus exposure and HLA in healthy donors listed by TCRdb under 2017. Libraries were built with the immunoSEQ multiplex PCR assay. For the multiplex PCR, a mixture combining 60 forward primers for TCR Vbeta segments and 13 reverse primers for TCR Jbeta segments was used. The table was pulled from immuneACCESS by TCRdb, which kept in-frame rearrangements only. Such tables lose some clones; where checked, under half of the loss comes from unresolved V genes, and the rest has no known cause. This sample is represented by 120,000 or so clones; over 60% of them were singletons. Roughly 6.1% of the sample is in the top ten clones. The sample consisted of PBMCs. The receptors were sampled from a woman between 35 and 50 years old in good health and CMV-seronegative.

This clone was seen only once. The V call is TRBV4-2, the J call TRBJ1-4, with TRBD1 as a possible D gene (5 bases). Trimming cost V 2 bases and J 4 bases, with 14 bases left between them. Germline values: CDR1 LGHNA, CDR2 YNFKEQ. The CDR3 contains 16 residues. The CDR3 nucleotides read TGTGCCAGCAGCCAAAAGGGGCAGGCGCTTAATGAAAAACTGTTTTTT. Amino acids: CASSQKGQALNEKLFF.

The gene calls are TRBV7-9 and TRBJ2-3; no clear D. Trimming took 5 bases from V and 6 from J, leaving 6 bases between them. CDR1 SEHNR and CDR2 FQNEAQ come from the germline V gene (reference sequence). The CDR3 is made up of 11 amino acids. The CDR3 here is CASSPRDTQYF. CDR3 nucleotide sequence: TGTGCCAGCAGCCCACGGGATACGCAGTATTTT.

In this sample, this clone turned up a few times. The junction and the germline gene differ at one end; a read error may be behind it. The chain couples TRBV14 to TRBJ2-4; TRBD2 is a possible D gene (5 bases). CDR3 length: 14 residues. Germline values: CDR1 SGHDN, CDR2 FVKESK. In DNA, the CDR3 is TGTGCCAGCAGCCAGGATCTAGCCAAAAACAGTCAGTACTTC. Its translation is CASSQDLAKNSQYF.

In this sample, this clone turned up once. The chain employs TRBV27 and TRBJ1-1, with 9 bases matching TRBD1. J was trimmed by 10 bases and V by 3 bases; bases with no gene match: 6. CDR1 and CDR2 from the germline V gene are MNHEY and SMNVEV (reference sequence). The CDR3 spans 13 residues. For the CDR3, the DNA is TGTGCCAGCAGTTTCGGGACAGGGACACGAGCTTTCTTT. Translating gives CASSFGTGTRAFF.

This clone was observed a single time. The gene calls are TRBV18 and TRBJ1-1; 7 positions agree with TRBD1. CDR1 is KGHSH, CDR2 LQKENI, per germline. J was trimmed by 3 bases and V by 3 bases; bases with no gene match: 7. This CDR3 is built from 15 residues. The CDR3 loop reads CASSPLTGSDTEAFF. CDR3 coding DNA: TGTGCCAGCTCACCCTTGACAGGGTCGGACACTGAAGCTTTCTTT.

The J gene is TRBJ2-7, the V gene TRBV28; no clear D gene. V was trimmed by 6 bases and J by 2 bases, leaving 5 bases between them. CDR3 length: 11 amino acids. Germline CDR1 is MDHEN and CDR2 is SYDVKM. In nucleotides, the CDR3 is TGTGCCAGCAGCCGGGCCTACGAGCAGTACTTC. Translating gives CASSRAYEQYF.

The chain joins TRBV5-5 to TRBJ2-7; TRBD2 matches 7 bases. This CDR3 spans 14 amino acids. Germline V CDR1 and CDR2: SGHKS, YYEKEE (reference sequence). After removal of 4 bases from V and 5 bases from J, the junction contained 9 bases not matched to a gene. The CDR3 here is CASSPRDYLHEQYF. The CDR3 nucleotides read TGTGCCAGCAGCCCCCGGGACTATCTGCACGAGCAGTACTTC.

The chain recombines TRBV5-1 with TRBJ2-7, with D uncertain. The CDR3 is made up of 17 amino acids. Germline-derived CDR1 and CDR2 are SGHRS and YFSETQ. V was shortened by 0 bases and J by 1 base, with 17 bases between the two germline ends. The CDR3 DNA is TGCGCCAGCAGCTTGGCCGTGAGTACTCTTATTTCCTACGAGCAGTACTTC. Its translation: CASSLAVSTLISYEQYF.

The gene calls are TRBV27 and TRBJ2-3; 9 bases fit TRBD2. This CDR3 has 17 amino acids. Germline values: CDR1 MNHEY, CDR2 SMNVEV (reference sequence). The J segment lost 1 base and the V segment lost 4 bases, leaving 9 bases of the junction unmatched. CDR3 loop: CASSSLLLAGGTDTQYF. The CDR3, as DNA: TGTGCCAGCAGTTCGCTCCTCTTAGCGGGAGGCACAGATACGCAGTATTTT.

The chain is built from TRBV28 and TRBJ2-7; maybe TRBD2 (7 bases). CDR1 is MDHEN, CDR2 SYDVKM, per germline. Trimming pared 3 bases from V and 0 bases from J, leaving 12 bases between. The CDR3 is 15 amino acids. The CDR3 DNA follows: TGTGCCAGCAGTTTGGGGGGGGCGGTCTCCTACGAGCAGTACTTC. This encodes CASSLGGAVSYEQYF.

The J gene is TRBJ2-5, the V gene TRBV6-1; TRBD2 might be the D (5 bases). V lost 6 bases and J lost 0, with 14 bases in between. CDR3 length: 15 amino acids. Germline lookup yields CDR1 MNHNS and CDR2 SASEGT. CDR3 amino acids: CASSKPRGYQETQYF. DNA for the CDR3: TGTGCCAGCAGCAAACCCAGAGGGTACCAAGAGACCCAGTACTTC.

V gene TRBV10-3 combines with J gene TRBJ1-3; no clear D. This CDR3 has 16 residues. Trimming removed 3 bases from V and 4 bases from J, with 16 bases in between. Germline assignment: CDR1 ENHRY and CDR2 SYGVKD. Here the CDR3 DNA reads TGTGCCATCAGTGAACTCGTGAGGGCAGCGGGAAACACCATATATTTT. As protein: CAISELVRAAGNTIYF.

The genes are TRBV19 and TRBJ2-7; D may be TRBD1 (5 bases). V dropped 3 bases and J dropped 6 bases, with 12 bases sitting between them. The germline V gene has CDR1 LNHDA and CDR2 SQIVND (reference sequence). This CDR3 spans 13 amino acids. The CDR3 region has the DNA TGTGCCAGTAGTATCGAGCAGGGTGGCGAGCAGTACTTC. Its protein product is CASSIEQGGEQYF.

The table lists this clone with a count of one. The V gene is TRBV7-8, the J gene TRBJ2-2; possibly TRBD2 for D (6 bases). The CDR3 contains 16 residues. With 1 base removed from V and 6 bases from J, the gap between germline ends came to 15 bases. Germline V gene sequence: CDR1 SGHVS, CDR2 FQNEAQ. In DNA form, the CDR3 reads TGTGCCAGCAGCTTAGGGGGAACTAGCACCCCCGGGGAGCTGTTTTTT. Amino acid sequence: CASSLGGTSTPGELFF.

The V and J genes are TRBV2 and TRBJ2-1; D might be TRBD2 (5 bases). Deletions cut 4 bases from V and 0 bases from J, with 16 bases between. The germline gives CDR1 SNHLY, CDR2 FYNNEI. CDR3 length: 17 amino acids. The CDR3, as DNA: TGTGCCAGCAGTGGAGGCGACGGGATGAGCTCCTACAATGAGCAGTTCTTC. Translated, it gives CASSGGDGMSSYNEQFF.

This rearrangement joins TRBV28 to TRBJ2-6, with D unclear. The CDR3 spans 15 residues. With 5 bases removed from V and 0 bases from J, the gap between germline ends came to 8 bases. Per germline, CDR1 MDHEN and CDR2 SYDVKM. The CDR3 loop is CASSPVGSGANVLTF. In DNA, the CDR3 is TGTGCCAGCAGTCCCGTCGGCTCTGGGGCCAACGTCCTGACTTTC.

The chain joins TRBV5-1 to TRBJ2-1; no clear D gene. The V end lost 1 base, the J end lost 8 bases, and 13 bases lay between the germline ends. Germline values: CDR1 SGHRS, CDR2 YFSETQ. This CDR3 comprises 14 residues. CDR3 DNA sequence: TGCGCCAGCAGCTTGAGCCCGCTAGACGATGAGCAGTTCTTC. Translating gives CASSLSPLDDEQFF.

J is TRBJ1-1 and V is TRBV5-1, with 7 bases matching TRBD1. CDR1 is SGHRS and CDR2 is YFSETQ in the germline V gene. The length of the CDR3 is 14 residues. J lost 4 bases, V lost 4 bases, and 7 bases had no gene match. In DNA form, the CDR3 reads TGCGCCAGCAGCCCCGACAGGGCGGTCACTGAAGCTTTCTTT. This codes for CASSPDRAVTEAFF.

The gene calls are TRBV27 and TRBJ2-7, with TRBD1 matching 7 bases. Unmatched junction bases numbered 5, after V lost 6 bases and J lost 0 bases. The CDR3 is 14 amino acids. Germline-derived CDR1 and CDR2 are MNHEY and SMNVEV (reference sequence). The CDR3 here is CASRLWTGSYEQYF. DNA for the CDR3: TGTGCCAGCAGGCTATGGACAGGCTCCTACGAGCAGTACTTC.

The J gene is TRBJ2-7, the V gene TRBV7-6, with D perhaps matching TRBD1 (6 bases). The CDR3 is 14 amino acids. V was trimmed by 4 bases and J by 2 bases, leaving 12 bases between them. The germline CDR1 and CDR2 sequences are SGHVS and FNYEAQ. CDR3 sequence reads: CASSSLAGAYEQYF. The CDR3 coding sequence is TGTGCCAGCAGCTCCCTAGCAGGGGCCTACGAGCAGTACTTC.

The chain couples TRBV9 to TRBJ2-1; D not resolved. Germline CDR1 and CDR2: SGDLS and YYNGEE. Trimming stripped 4 bases from V and 7 bases from J, with 9 bases between. The CDR3 covers 12 residues. The CDR3 nucleotides are TGTGCCAGCAGCACCCGAGGAAATGAGCAGTTCTTC. Amino acid sequence: CASSTRGNEQFF.

V and J are TRBV5-1 and TRBJ2-5, with 9 bases identical to TRBD2. V lost 7 bases and J lost 4; bases outside the gene matches: 11. Looked up from germline, CDR1 is SGHRS and CDR2 is YFSETQ. This CDR3 spans 15 amino acids. Here the CDR3 reads CASASGGRALETQYF. CDR3 coding DNA: TGCGCCAGCGCCTCCGGCGGGAGGGCCTTAGAGACCCAGTACTTC.

J is TRBJ1-1 and V is TRBV11-2, with 10 bases lining up with TRBD1. The CDR3 has 14 residues. Trimming at V came to 1 base and at J to 5 bases, leaving 1 base not matched to a gene. Germline V lookup: CDR1 SGHAT, CDR2 FQNNGV. The CDR3 sequence is CASSLVGQGTEAFF. The CDR3 region has the DNA TGTGCCAGCAGCTTAGTGGGACAGGGGACTGAAGCTTTCTTT.

This rearrangement joins TRBV7-2 to TRBJ2-6, with unresolved D. This CDR3 is built from 15 residues. Trimming shortened V by 4 bases and J by 0 bases, and 7 bases separated the two germline ends. Germline V gene sequence: CDR1 SGHTA, CDR2 FQGNSA. The CDR3, as DNA: TGTGCCAGCAGCTCCAGGAACTCTGGGGCCAACGTCCTGACTTTC. Translation: CASSSRNSGANVLTF.

The chain employs TRBV28 and TRBJ1-2; no firm D call. This CDR3 contains 13 residues. Germline loops: CDR1 MDHEN, CDR2 SYDVKM. Between the trimmed V and J ends, which lost 3 bases and 8 bases, there was a span of 13 bases. CDR3 sequence reads: CASSLQRGAGYTF. The CDR3 coding sequence is TGTGCCAGCAGTTTGCAGCGGGGTGCGGGCTACACCTTC.

V is TRBV27 and J is TRBJ2-2; 7 bases align to TRBD1. CDR1 and CDR2 (germline): MNHEY, SMNVEV (reference sequence). This CDR3 is 14 amino acids long. J gave up 7 bases and V 5 bases, and 7 bases lay outside the gene matches. CDR3 sequence reads: CASSLTGTVGELFF. CDR3 in DNA: TGTGCCAGCAGTCTGACAGGGACGGTCGGGGAGCTGTTTTTT.

This clone was detected once. The V gene is TRBV28, the J gene TRBJ1-5; no clear D. This CDR3 region has 14 residues. With 3 bases removed from V and 6 bases from J, the gap between germline ends came to 12 bases. The germline CDR1 and CDR2 sequences are MDHEN and SYDVKM. The CDR3 is CASSLKGVTQPQHF. CDR3 nucleotides: TGTGCCAGCAGTTTGAAGGGAGTGACTCAGCCCCAGCATTTT. The whole variable domain, remainder taken from reference TRBV28 and TRBJ1-5, is DVKVTQSSRYLVKRTGEKVFLECVQDMDHENMFWYRQDPGLGLRLIYFSYDVKMKEKGDIPEGYSVSREKKERFSLILESASTNQTSMYLCASSLKGVTQPQHFGDGTRLSIL.

This chain connects TRBV28 to TRBJ2-5; D not certain. With 4 bases removed from V and 1 base from J, the gap between germline ends came to 7 bases. This CDR3 comprises 13 residues. The germline gives CDR1 MDHEN, CDR2 SYDVKM. This chain's CDR3 is CASSSRLQETQYF. Written as DNA, the CDR3 is TGTGCCAGCAGTTCGCGACTCCAAGAGACCCAGTACTTC.

The V call is TRBV7-9, the J call TRBJ1-2; TRBD1 matches 7 bases. The CDR3 totals 15 residues. The trim removed 5 bases at V and 0 bases at J, leaving 6 bases unmatched. CDR1 is SEHNR and CDR2 is FQNEAQ in the germline V gene (reference sequence). This CDR3 is CASSPQGITNYGYTF. The CDR3 DNA is TGTGCCAGCAGCCCACAGGGGATTACTAACTATGGCTACACCTTC.

The V gene is TRBV7-9, the J gene TRBJ2-5; tentative D call: TRBD2 (5 bases). Trimming left V 10 bases short and J 4 bases short, with 19 bases between. In germline, CDR1 is SEHNR, CDR2 FQNEAQ (reference sequence). The CDR3 has 14 amino acids. The CDR3 loop reads CAIPRGPSTETQYF. Here the CDR3 DNA reads TGTGCCATTCCCCGTGGTCCTAGCACAGAGACCCAGTACTTC. The full variable domain, its missing parts supplied by reference TRBV7-9 and TRBJ2-5, is DTGVSQNPRHKITKRGQNVTFRCDPISEHNRLYWYRQTLGQGPEFLTYFQNEAQLEKSRLLSDRFSAERPKGSFSTLEIQRTEQGDSAMYLCAIPRGPSTETQYFGPGTRLLVL.

This chain connects TRBV9 to TRBJ2-1; unclear D gene. V lost 4 bases to trimming and J lost 6 bases, with 20 bases between them. CDR3 length equals 16 residues. Germline-derived CDR1 and CDR2 are SGDLS and YYNGEE. As DNA, the CDR3 is TGTGCCAGCAGCCCCCAATCAGGCATTGCGAGCAATGAGCAGTTCTTC. It is translated as CASSPQSGIASNEQFF.

The rearrangement uses TRBV5-1 and TRBJ1-3; 9 bases line up with TRBD1. The CDR3 has 15 amino acids. Germline loops: CDR1 SGHRS, CDR2 YFSETQ. The trim removed 0 bases at V and 4 bases at J, leaving 2 bases unmatched. Written as DNA, the CDR3 is TGCGCCAGCAGCTTGGCGGGGACAGGGGGAAACACCATATATTTT. This codes for CASSLAGTGGNTIYF.